Sequencing of this T cell receptor beta chain was carried out in a study of blood T cells in healthy people across ages. A J-beta primer mix and a sample-barcoded 5' primer were used in a second PCR of about 7 to 12 cycles. TCRdb passed the 5' RACE reads through MiXCR, listing each CDR3 protein once. The sample carries 1.2 million to 1.5 million distinct CDR3 sequences, 42% recorded once. Trimming removed 2 bases at V and 6 bases at J, with 12 bases between. The CDR3 contains 14 residues. This clonotype originated in a woman younger than 35 in good health. This chain connects TRBV12-3 or TRBV12-4 to TRBJ2-3; weak D call: TRBD2 (6 bases). Material: blood. CDR3 protein: CASSLMGGVDTQYF. The CDR3, as DNA: TGTGCCAGCAGTTTAATGGGCGGGGTCGATACGCAGTATTTT.